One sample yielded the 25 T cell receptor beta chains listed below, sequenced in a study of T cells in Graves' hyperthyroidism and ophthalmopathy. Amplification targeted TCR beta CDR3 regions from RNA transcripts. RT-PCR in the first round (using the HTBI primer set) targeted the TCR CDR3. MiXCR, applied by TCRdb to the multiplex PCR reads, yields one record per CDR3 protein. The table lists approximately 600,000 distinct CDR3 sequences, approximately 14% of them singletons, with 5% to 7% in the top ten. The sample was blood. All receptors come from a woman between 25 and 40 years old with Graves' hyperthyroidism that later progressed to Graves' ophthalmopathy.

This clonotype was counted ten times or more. CDR3 bases: TGTGCCAGCAGCTCCACCGGACAGACCTACGAGCAGTACTTC. This translates into CASSSTGQTYEQYF. This chain links TRBV7-2 with TRBJ2-7, with D possibly being TRBD1 (6 bases). V lost 4 bases, J lost 2 bases, and 12 bases lay in between. Germline V CDR1 and CDR2: SGHTA, FQGNSA. This CDR3 is 14 amino acids long. Together with reference TRBV7-2 and TRBJ2-7, the CDR3 gives the full variable domain: GAGVSQSPSNKVTEKGKDVELRCDPISGHTALYWYRQSLGQGLEFLIYFQGNSAPDKSGLPSDRFSAERTGGSVSTLTIQRTQQEDSAVYLCASSSTGQTYEQYFGPGTRLTVT.

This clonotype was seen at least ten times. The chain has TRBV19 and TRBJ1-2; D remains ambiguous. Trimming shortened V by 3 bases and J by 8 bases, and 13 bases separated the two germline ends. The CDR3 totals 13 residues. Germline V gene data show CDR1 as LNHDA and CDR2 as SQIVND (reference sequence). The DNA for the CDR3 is TGTGCCAGTAGTATTCGAGGGAGTGAGGGCTACACCTTC. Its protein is CASSIRGSEGYTF.

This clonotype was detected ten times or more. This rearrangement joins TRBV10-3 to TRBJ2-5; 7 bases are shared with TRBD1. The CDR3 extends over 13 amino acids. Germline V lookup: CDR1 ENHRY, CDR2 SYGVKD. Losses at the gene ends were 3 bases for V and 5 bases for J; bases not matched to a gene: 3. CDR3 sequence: CAISDRGQETQYF. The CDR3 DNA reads TGTGCCATCAGTGATAGGGGGCAGGAGACCCAGTACTTC.

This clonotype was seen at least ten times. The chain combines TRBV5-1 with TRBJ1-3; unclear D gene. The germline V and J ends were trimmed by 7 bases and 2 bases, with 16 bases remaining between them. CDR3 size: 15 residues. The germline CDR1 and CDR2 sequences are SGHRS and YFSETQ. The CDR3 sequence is CASRNMGVAGNTIYF. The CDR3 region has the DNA TGCGCCAGCCGTAATATGGGAGTAGCTGGAAACACCATATATTTT.

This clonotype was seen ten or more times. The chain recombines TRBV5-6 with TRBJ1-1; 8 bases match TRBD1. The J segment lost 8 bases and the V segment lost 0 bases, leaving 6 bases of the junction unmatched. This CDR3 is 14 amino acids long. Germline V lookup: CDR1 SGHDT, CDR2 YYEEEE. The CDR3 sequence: CASSLGRDRFEAFF. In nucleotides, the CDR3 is TGTGCCAGCAGCTTGGGCCGGGACAGGTTCGAAGCTTTCTTT.

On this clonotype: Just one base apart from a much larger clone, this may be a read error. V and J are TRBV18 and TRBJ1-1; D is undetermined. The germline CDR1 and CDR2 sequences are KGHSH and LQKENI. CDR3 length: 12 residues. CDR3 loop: CASSPTAEEALF. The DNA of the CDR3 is TGTGCCAGCTCACCGACGGCAGAAGAAGCTCTCTTT.

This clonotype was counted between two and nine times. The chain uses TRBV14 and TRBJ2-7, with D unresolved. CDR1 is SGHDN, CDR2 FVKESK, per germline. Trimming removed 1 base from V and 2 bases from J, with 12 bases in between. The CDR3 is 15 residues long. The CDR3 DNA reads TGTGCCAGCAGCCAAGTCACCAGTTGGGCCTACGAGCAGTACTTC. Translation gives CASSQVTSWAYEQYF.

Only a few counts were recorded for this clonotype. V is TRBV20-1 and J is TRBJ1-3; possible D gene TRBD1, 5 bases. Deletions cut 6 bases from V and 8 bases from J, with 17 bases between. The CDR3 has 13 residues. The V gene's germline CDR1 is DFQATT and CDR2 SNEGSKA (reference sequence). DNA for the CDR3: TGCAGTGCAAGGGACTTCCAAAGAGACACCATATATTTT. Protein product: CSARDFQRDTIYF.

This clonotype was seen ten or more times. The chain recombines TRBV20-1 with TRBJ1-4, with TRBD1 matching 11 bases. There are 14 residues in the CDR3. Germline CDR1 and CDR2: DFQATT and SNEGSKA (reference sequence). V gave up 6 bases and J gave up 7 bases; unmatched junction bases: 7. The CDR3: CSAAGTGGIEKLFF. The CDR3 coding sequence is TGCAGTGCAGCTGGGACAGGGGGAATTGAAAAACTGTTTTTT.

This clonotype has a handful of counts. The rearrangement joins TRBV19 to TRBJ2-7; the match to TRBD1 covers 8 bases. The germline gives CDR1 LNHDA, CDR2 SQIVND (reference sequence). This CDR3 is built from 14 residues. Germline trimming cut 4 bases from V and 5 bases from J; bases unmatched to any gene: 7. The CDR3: CASSTTGVVHEQYF. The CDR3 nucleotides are TGTGCCAGTAGTACGACAGGGGTAGTACACGAGCAGTACTTC.

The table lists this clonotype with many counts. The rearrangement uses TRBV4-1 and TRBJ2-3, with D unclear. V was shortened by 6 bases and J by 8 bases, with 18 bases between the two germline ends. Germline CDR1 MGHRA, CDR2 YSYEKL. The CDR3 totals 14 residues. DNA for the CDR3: TGCGCCAGCAGACCCTCCCTCACAGATGGTACGCAGTATTTT. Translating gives CASRPSLTDGTQYF.

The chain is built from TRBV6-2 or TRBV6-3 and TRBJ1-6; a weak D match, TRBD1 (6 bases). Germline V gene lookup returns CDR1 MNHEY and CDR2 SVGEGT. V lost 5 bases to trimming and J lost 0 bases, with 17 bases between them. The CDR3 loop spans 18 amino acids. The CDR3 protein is CASSRRTGYPSYNSPLHF. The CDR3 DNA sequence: TGTGCCAGCAGTCGACGAACAGGGTACCCCTCCTATAATTCACCCCTCCACTTT.

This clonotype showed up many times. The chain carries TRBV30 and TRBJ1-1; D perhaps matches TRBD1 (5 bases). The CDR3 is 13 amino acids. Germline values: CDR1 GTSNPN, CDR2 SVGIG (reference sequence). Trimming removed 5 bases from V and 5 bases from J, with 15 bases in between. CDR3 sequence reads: CAWGTPTSTEAFF. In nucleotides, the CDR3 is TGTGCCTGGGGGACTCCTACGTCGACTGAAGCTTTCTTT.

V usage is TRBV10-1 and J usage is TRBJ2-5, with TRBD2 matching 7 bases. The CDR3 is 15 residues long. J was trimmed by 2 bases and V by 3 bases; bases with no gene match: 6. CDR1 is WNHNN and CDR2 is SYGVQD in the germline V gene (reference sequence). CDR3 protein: CASSESTSRQETQYF. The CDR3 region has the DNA TGCGCCAGCAGTGAATCGACTAGCAGACAAGAGACCCAGTACTTC.

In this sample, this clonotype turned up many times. CDR3 region: CASSYPGSTDTQYF. CDR3 sequence (DNA): TGTGCCAGCAGTTACCCAGGTAGCACAGATACGCAGTATTTT. The chain uses TRBV27 and TRBJ2-3; D is unresolved. Looked up from germline, CDR1 is MNHEY and CDR2 is SMNVEV (reference sequence). The CDR3 extends over 14 amino acids. Trimming removed 4 bases from V and 0 bases from J, with 8 bases in between.

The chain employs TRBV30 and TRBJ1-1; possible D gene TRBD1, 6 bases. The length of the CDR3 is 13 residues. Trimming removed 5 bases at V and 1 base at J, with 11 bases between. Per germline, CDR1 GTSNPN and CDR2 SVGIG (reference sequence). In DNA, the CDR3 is TGTGCCTGGGCTGGACAGCAGAACACTGAAGCTTTCTTT. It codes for CAWAGQQNTEAFF.

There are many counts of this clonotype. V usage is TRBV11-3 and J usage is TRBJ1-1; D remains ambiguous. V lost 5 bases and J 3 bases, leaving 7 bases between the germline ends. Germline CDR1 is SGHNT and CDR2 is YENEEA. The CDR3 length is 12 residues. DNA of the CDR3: TGTGCCAGCAGCCCATACCACACTGAAGCTTTCTTT. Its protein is CASSPYHTEAFF.

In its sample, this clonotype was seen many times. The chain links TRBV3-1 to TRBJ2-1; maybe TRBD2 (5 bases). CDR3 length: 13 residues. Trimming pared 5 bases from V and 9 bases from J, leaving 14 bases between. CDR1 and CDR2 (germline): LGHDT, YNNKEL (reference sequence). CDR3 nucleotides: TGTGCCAGCAGCGCCCTTGAGGGTAGTGAGCAGTTCTTC. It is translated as CASSALEGSEQFF.

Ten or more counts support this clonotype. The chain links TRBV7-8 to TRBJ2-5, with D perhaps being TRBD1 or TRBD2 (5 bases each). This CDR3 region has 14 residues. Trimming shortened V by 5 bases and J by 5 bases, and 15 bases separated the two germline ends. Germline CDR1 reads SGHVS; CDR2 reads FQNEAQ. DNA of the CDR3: TGTGCCAGCAGCAGCTCCGGCAGGGAGGAGACCCAGTACTTC. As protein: CASSSSGREETQYF.

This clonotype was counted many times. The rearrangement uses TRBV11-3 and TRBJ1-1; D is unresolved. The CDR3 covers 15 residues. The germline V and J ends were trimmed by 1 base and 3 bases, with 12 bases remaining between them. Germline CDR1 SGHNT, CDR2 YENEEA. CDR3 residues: CASSLVRGLYTEAFF. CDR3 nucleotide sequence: TGTGCCAGCAGCTTAGTAAGAGGGTTGTACACTGAAGCTTTCTTT.

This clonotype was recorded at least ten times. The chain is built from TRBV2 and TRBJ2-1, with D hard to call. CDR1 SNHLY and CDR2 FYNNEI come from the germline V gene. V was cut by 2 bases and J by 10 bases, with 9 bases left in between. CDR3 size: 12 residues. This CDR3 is CASSELAFEQFF. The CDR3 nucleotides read TGTGCCAGCAGTGAACTGGCTTTCGAGCAGTTCTTC.

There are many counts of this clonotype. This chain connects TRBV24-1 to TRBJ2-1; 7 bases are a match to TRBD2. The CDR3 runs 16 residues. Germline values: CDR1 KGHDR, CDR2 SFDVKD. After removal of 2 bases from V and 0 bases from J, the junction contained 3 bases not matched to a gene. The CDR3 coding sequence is TGTGCCACCAGTGATTCTAGCGGTACCTCCTACAATGAGCAGTTCTTC. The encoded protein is CATSDSSGTSYNEQFF.

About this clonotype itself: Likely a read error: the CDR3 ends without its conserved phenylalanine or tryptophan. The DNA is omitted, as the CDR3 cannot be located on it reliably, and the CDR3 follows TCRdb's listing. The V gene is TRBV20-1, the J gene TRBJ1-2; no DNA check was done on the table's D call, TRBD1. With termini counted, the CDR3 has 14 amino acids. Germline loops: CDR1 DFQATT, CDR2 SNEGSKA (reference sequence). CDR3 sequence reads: CSAPERRSNYGYTC.

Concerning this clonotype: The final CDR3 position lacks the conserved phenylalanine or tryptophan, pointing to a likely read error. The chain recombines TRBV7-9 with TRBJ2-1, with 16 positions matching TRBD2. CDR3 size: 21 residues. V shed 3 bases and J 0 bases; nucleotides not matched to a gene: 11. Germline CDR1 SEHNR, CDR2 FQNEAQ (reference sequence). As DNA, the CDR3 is TGTGCCAGCAGCTTGGGTCCGGGACTAGCGGGAGGGGGGAGCTCCTACAATGAGCAGTTCTTA. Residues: CASSLGPGLAGGGSSYNEQFL.

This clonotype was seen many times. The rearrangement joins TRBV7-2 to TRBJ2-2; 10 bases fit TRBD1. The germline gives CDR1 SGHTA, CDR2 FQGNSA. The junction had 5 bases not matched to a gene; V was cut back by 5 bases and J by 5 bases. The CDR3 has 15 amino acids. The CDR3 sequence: CASSDDRGHTGELFF. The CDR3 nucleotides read TGTGCCAGCAGCGACGACAGGGGGCATACCGGGGAGCTGTTTTTT.